This T cell receptor (beta chain) appears in the sequencing data of a study of T-cell reconstitution after alpha-beta-depleted transplantation in children. Whole-study results and caveats: T-cell numbers and diversity, one year after transplant, stemmed largely from T cells that were newly produced.

The sample holds a few counts of this clonotype. Its matching antigen is unknown. Germline-derived CDR1 and CDR2 are KGHDR and SFDVKD. CDR3 length: 13 amino acids. Trimming took off 9 bases at V and 0 bases at J, with 11 bases between the two ends. Preparation of the TCRbeta library involved a method that used unique molecular identifiers. TCRdb ran MiXCR on the PCR reads and lists one entry per CDR3 protein. This sample has 77,000 or so distinct CDR3 sequences, with 15% to 20% found just once. This specimen consisted of PBMCs, mostly from graft donor cells, obtained 360 days after TCRalphabeta/CD19-depleted stem cell transplant. This TCR was recovered from a male patient aged 2-15 years who had a stem cell transplant for acute lymphoblastic leukemia, so the T cells may come from the graft donor. The chain recombines TRBV24-1 with TRBJ2-7; D is perhaps TRBD2 (5 bases). CDR3 loop: CATGGPNSYEQYF. The CDR3 DNA reads as TGTGCCACCGGAGGACCAAACTCCTACGAGCAGTACTTC.